Listed below are T cell receptor beta chains from one sample, sequenced in a study of T cell repertoires in cytomegalovirus infection. Each CDR3 protein gets one entry after TCRdb re-called the reads with MiXCR. The sample records some 200,000 distinct CDR3 sequences, about 38% being singletons. These receptors are not linked to any known antigen. The source material was CD8+ T cells from cultured PBMCs, sampled from culture after CMV antigen stimulation. These receptors originate from a human donor in good health (CMV status not recorded). Some clones in this sample may be carry-over from other donors' samples. CDR3s include the opening cysteine and the closing phenylalanine or tryptophan. D genes are given only for firm matches. Only some rows state a clone size, as once, few, many or a class for expanded clones.

TGTGCCAGCAGCATCCGGACAGGGGAAGTTTACGAGCAGTACTTC | CASSIRTGEVYEQYF | 15 | TRBD1 | TRBJ2-7 | NA | TRBV6-1
TGTGCCAGCAGCACTAGCGGGAGCCAGGGAAATGAGCAGTTCTTC | CASSTSGSQGNEQFF | 15 | TRBD2 | TRBJ2-1 | few | TRBV9
TGTGCCAGCAGCTCAACCTTGCGATCACCCCAAGAGACCCAGTACTTC | CASSSTLRSPQETQYF | 16 | NA | TRBJ2-5 | NA | TRBV7-9
TGCAGCGTTGAAGATCGAACAGGAGGGTATGGCTACACCTTC | CSVEDRTGGYGYTF | 14 | NA | TRBJ1-2 | few | TRBV29-1
TGTGCCAGCAGCTCGCCCCTCGGGAGGGTCGGTCCAAACTCCTACAATGAGCAGTTCTTC | CASSSPLGRVGPNSYNEQFF | 20 | TRBD2 | TRBJ2-1 | NA | TRBV9
TGTGCCAGCAGTCCTGCGGGGGGACGGGCCACAGATACGCAGTATTTT | CASSPAGGRATDTQYF | 16 | TRBD2 | TRBJ2-3 | few | TRBV27
TGTGCCAGCAGTGAACTAGCGGGCCGCACAGATACGCAGTATTTT | CASSELAGRTDTQYF | 15 | TRBD2 | TRBJ2-3 | few | TRBV6-1
TGTGCCAGCAGCTTAAACGAGCGGGAGAGGGTCCATGAGCAGTTCTTC | CASSLNERERVHEQFF | 16 | TRBD2 | TRBJ2-1 | many | TRBV7-9
TGTGCCAGCAGCCCCGGGAGGGCCCGCCACAATGAGCAGTTCTTC | CASSPGRARHNEQFF | 15 | TRBD2 | TRBJ2-1 | NA | TRBV6-5
TGCGCCAGGGTCCGGGACAGGGACACCGGGGAGCTGTTTTTT | CARVRDRDTGELFF | 14 | TRBD1 | TRBJ2-2 | NA | TRBV10-1
TGCGCCAGCAGCTTGGCCCTCCGGATCACAGATACGCAGTATTTT | CASSLALRITDTQYF | 15 | NA | TRBJ2-3 | many | TRBV5-1
TGTGCCAGCAGCCCAGTCGGCCAGCGGGGGACCAGGGGGACCCAGTACTTC | CASSPVGQRGTRGTQYF | 17 | TRBD2 | TRBJ2-5 | NA | TRBV7-9
TGTGCCAGCAGTTACAGTTCTGGGTTCGCAGATACGCAGTATTTT | CASSYSSGFADTQYF | 15 | NA | TRBJ2-3 | NA | TRBV6-5
TGTGCCAGCAGCTTAATTCCTGGGGAAGGGGGTAACACCGGGGAGCTGTTTTTT | CASSLIPGEGGNTGELFF | 18 | NA | TRBJ2-2 | NA | TRBV7-3
TGTGCCAGCAGCCTCGGACAGGGCGGCTACACCTTC | CASSLGQGGYTF | 12 | TRBD1 | TRBJ1-2 | NA | TRBV7-6
TGTGCCAGCAGTATTTCTCCGGGACAGGGTAATTCCTTCACCTCCTACGAGCAGTACTTC | CASSISPGQGNSFTSYEQYF | 20 | TRBD1 | TRBJ2-7 | NA | TRBV2
TGTGCCAGCGTGGGGGGGGGGCCGAACACCGGGGAGCTGTTTTTT | CASVGGGPNTGELFF | 15 | NA | TRBJ2-2 | NA | TRBV2
TGTGCCAGCGCTTTACAGGGGGCAAGTGGAGCTTTCTTT | CASALQGASGAFF | 13 | TRBD1 | TRBJ1-1 | NA | TRBV12-3/TRBV12-4
TGTGCCAGCTCAACACCAGCCTCCTACCAGGACAGGGGACACCATGACTACGAGCAGTACTTC | CASSTPASYQDRGHHDYEQYF | 21 | TRBD1 | TRBJ2-7 | NA | TRBV18
TGTGCCAGCACCCCGGTGGGCGGGAGTAAAGATGAGCAGTTCTTC | CASTPVGGSKDEQFF | 15 | TRBD2 | TRBJ2-1 | NA | TRBV28
TGTGCCAGCAGCTTAAGCGGGGGGGGTTACAATGAGCAGTTCTTC | CASSLSGGGYNEQFF | 15 | TRBD2 | TRBJ2-1 | NA | TRBV7-9
TGTGCCAGCAGTCCTAGACCGGGTAGCGGAAGCACAGATACGCAGTATTTT | CASSPRPGSGSTDTQYF | 17 | NA | TRBJ2-3 | NA | TRBV6-1
TGTGCCAGCAGGTCGGCCGGGCAGGGGGATCAGCCCCAGCATTTT | CASRSAGQGDQPQHF | 15 | TRBD1 | TRBJ1-5 | NA | TRBV7-2
TGTGCCAGCAGCTCGCCTTGGGGTGAAGCTTTCTTT | CASSSPWGEAFF | 12 | NA | TRBJ1-1 | NA | TRBV9
TGTGCCAGCAGCTCGGGGACTAGCGGGAGAAATGAGCAGTTCTTC | CASSSGTSGRNEQFF | 15 | TRBD2 | TRBJ2-1 | many | TRBV5-4
TGTGCCAGCAGCCCGGATACATCAGCTAACTATGGCTACACCTTC | CASSPDTSANYGYTF | 15 | NA | TRBJ1-2 | NA | TRBV7-6
TGTGCCAGCAGCTTAGCCGGACAGATGGGAAACACCATATATTTT | CASSLAGQMGNTIYF | 15 | NA | TRBJ1-3 | NA | TRBV7-6
TGTGCCAGCAGCTTACGCAGGGATGAGACCCAGTACTTC | CASSLRRDETQYF | 13 | NA | TRBJ2-5 | NA | TRBV7-8
TGTTCCAGCAGGGCTAGCGGGATGGATGAGCAGTTCTTC | CSSRASGMDEQFF | 13 | TRBD2 | TRBJ2-1 | NA | TRBV14
TGTGCCAGCAGCGTAGCAGGGAGAGCTAACTATGGCTACACCTTC | CASSVAGRANYGYTF | 15 | NA | TRBJ1-2 | NA | TRBV9
TGTGCCTGGAGTGTAAGCCACATTCAGTACTTC | CAWSVSHIQYF | 11 | NA | TRBJ2-4 | few | TRBV30
TGTGCCAGCAGTTACCGTGGTTTCTACGAGCAGTACTTC | CASSYRGFYEQYF | 13 | NA | TRBJ2-7 | NA | TRBV6-5
TGTGCCAGCAGCCTGGTGGGGGGCTTCCAAGAGACCCAGTACTTC | CASSLVGGFQETQYF | 15 | NA | TRBJ2-5 | many | TRBV7-2
TGTGCCAGCAGCCAAGATAGGCAGCCTCGTAGGACCCAGTACTTC | CASSQDRQPRRTQYF | 15 | NA | TRBJ2-5 | NA | TRBV4-2
TGTGCCAGCAGCTCCGGAGCGGGGCCTGGGGAGACCCAGTACTTC | CASSSGAGPGETQYF | 15 | TRBD2 | TRBJ2-5 | few | TRBV7-8
TGCAGTGCTAGAGACCCGACAGGGGACTATAGCAATCAGCCCCAGCATTTT | CSARDPTGDYSNQPQHF | 17 | TRBD1 | TRBJ1-5 | NA | TRBV20-1
TGCGCCAGCAGCCAAGCACCTTTACACCACGAGCAGTACTTC | CASSQAPLHHEQYF | 14 | NA | TRBJ2-7 | few | TRBV4-1
TGTGCCAGCAGCCCCCGAGCGGGGGGCCCGGCGGATGAGCAGTTCTTC | CASSPRAGGPADEQFF | 16 | TRBD2 | TRBJ2-1 | NA | TRBV9
TGTGCCAGCAGCCCCGCCCCGCTGACAGGGGGCAATGAGCAGTTCTTC | CASSPAPLTGGNEQFF | 16 | TRBD1 | TRBJ2-1 | few | TRBV4-2
TGTGCCAGCAGTTTACCGGCCGGGGAGCTGTTTTTT | CASSLPAGELFF | 12 | NA | TRBJ2-2 | NA | TRBV12-3/TRBV12-4